This T cell receptor (beta chain) came from a study of CD8 T cells in ankylosing spondylitis. Notes on the study in general: Apparently characteristic of ankylosing spondylitis blood was a TCR beta motif (eight highly homologous variants).

Germline loops: CDR1 DFQATT, CDR2 SNEGSKA (reference sequence). The CDR3 sequence is 14 residues long. Losses at the gene ends were 4 bases for V and 2 bases for J; bases not matched to a gene: 8. In its sample, this clonotype was seen many times. Its cognate antigen is unknown. A single record per CDR3 protein comes from TCRdb applying MiXCR to the 5' RACE reads. The data hold under 150,000 distinct CDR3 sequences, with around 15% observed a single time. The sequence came from a female donor with ankylosing spondylitis or in good health (not recorded which). The chain has TRBV20-1 and TRBJ2-7; 7 bases match TRBD1. The sequenced sample consisted of blood, either unsorted or a sorted T cell fraction (not recorded which). This CDR3 is CSATWTGSTYEQYF. CDR3 in DNA: TGCAGTGCTACTTGGACAGGATCTACCTACGAGCAGTACTTC.